These T cell receptor beta chains were read from a single sample in a study of radiation and T cells in renal cell carcinoma. TCRdb keeps only in-frame clones here, not all; method: immunoSEQ multiplex PCR. The sample carries some 100,000 clones, over 75% recorded once. The sequencing used blood, collected from a patient whose treatment included radiotherapy and nephrectomy. The receptors originated from a man aged 55 to 70 with renal cell carcinoma. CDR3s include the opening cysteine and the closing phenylalanine or tryptophan. D genes are given only for firm matches. Rows may omit the clone size; those that give it use once, few, many or a size class.

v_gene: TRBV9; d_gene: TRBD1; abundance: -; j_gene: TRBJ2-5; CDR3nt: TGTGCCAGCAGCTTCCCAGTTATGGGACAGCCCTCCCAAGAGACCCAGTACTTC; CDR3aa: CASSFPVMGQPSQETQYF
v_gene: TRBV18; d_gene: -; abundance: -; j_gene: TRBJ1-1; CDR3nt: TGTGCCAGCTCACCGGGGTTGGATCGGAACACTGAAGCTTTCTTT; CDR3aa: CASSPGLDRNTEAFF
v_gene: TRBV28; d_gene: -; abundance: -; j_gene: TRBJ2-3; CDR3nt: TGTGCCAGCGGTTGGGACCCCAACACAGATACGCAGTATTTT; CDR3aa: CASGWDPNTDTQYF
v_gene: TRBV19; d_gene: -; abundance: -; j_gene: TRBJ2-7; CDR3nt: TGTGCCAGTAGTTTGACTAACGCGGCCTACGAGCAGTACTTC; CDR3aa: CASSLTNAAYEQYF
v_gene: TRBV9; d_gene: TRBD1; abundance: -; j_gene: TRBJ1-4; CDR3nt: TGTGCCAGCAGCGTAACAGGGGACGCAACTAATGAAAAACTGTTTTTT; CDR3aa: CASSVTGDATNEKLFF
v_gene: TRBV29-1; d_gene: TRBD2; abundance: -; j_gene: TRBJ2-1; CDR3nt: TGCAGAAATAAAAGCGGGAGCTCCTACAATGAGCGGTTCTTC; CDR3aa: CRNKSGSSYNERFF
v_gene: TRBV5-1; d_gene: -; abundance: -; j_gene: TRBJ1-5; CDR3nt: TGCGCCAGCAGCTTGGATGGGGGATTTAGCAATCAGCCCCAGCATTTT; CDR3aa: CASSLDGGFSNQPQHF
v_gene: TRBV18; d_gene: TRBD2; abundance: -; j_gene: TRBJ2-3; CDR3nt: TGTGCCAGCTCAACCCAATTGACTAGCGGGAGCTCAGATACGCAGTATTTT; CDR3aa: CASSTQLTSGSSDTQYF
v_gene: TRBV18; d_gene: TRBD2; abundance: -; j_gene: TRBJ2-7; CDR3nt: TGTGCCAGCTCTCCCCTAGCGGGAGGAGGCCACGAGCAGTACTTC; CDR3aa: CASSPLAGGGHEQYF
v_gene: TRBV5-1; d_gene: TRBD1; abundance: -; j_gene: TRBJ2-7; CDR3nt: TGCGCCAGCAGCTTAGGACAGGGGGCCTACGAGCAGTACTTC; CDR3aa: CASSLGQGAYEQYF
v_gene: TRBV4-3; d_gene: -; abundance: -; j_gene: TRBJ2-2; CDR3nt: TGCGCCAGCAGCCAAGTTTTTGGGGGGAACACCGGGGAGCTGTTTTTT; CDR3aa: CASSQVFGGNTGELFF
v_gene: TRBV5-1; d_gene: TRBD1; abundance: -; j_gene: TRBJ1-1; CDR3nt: TGCGCCAGCAGTACAGGGGGCGCCGGCACTGAAGCTTTCTTT; CDR3aa: CASSTGGAGTEAFF
v_gene: TRBV5-1; d_gene: TRBD1; abundance: -; j_gene: TRBJ2-3; CDR3nt: TGCGCCAGCAGCTTGGGTGGGACAGGGGTTCATACTACGCAGTATTTT; CDR3aa: CASSLGGTGVHTTQYF
v_gene: TRBV7-9; d_gene: -; abundance: -; j_gene: TRBJ2-7; CDR3nt: TGTGCCAGCAGCTTAGGCCTAAGCTCCTACGAGCAGTACTTC; CDR3aa: CASSLGLSSYEQYF
v_gene: TRBV5-1; d_gene: TRBD2; abundance: few; j_gene: TRBJ2-4; CDR3nt: TGCGCCAGCAGCGCCCAGGGACTAGCGGGAGGGAACATTCAGTACTTC; CDR3aa: CASSAQGLAGGNIQYF
v_gene: TRBV7-2; d_gene: -; abundance: -; j_gene: TRBJ1-1; CDR3nt: TGTGCCAGCAGCTTAGTCTTCGCAGGGAAGTCCACTGAAGCTTTCTTT; CDR3aa: CASSLVFAGKSTEAFF
v_gene: TRBV27; d_gene: TRBD1; abundance: -; j_gene: TRBJ2-2; CDR3nt: TGTGCCAGCAGTTTATCGTGGACAGGGTCCGGGGAGCTGTTTTTT; CDR3aa: CASSLSWTGSGELFF
v_gene: TRBV7-8; d_gene: -; abundance: -; j_gene: TRBJ2-3; CDR3nt: TGTGCCAGCAACATAGCGGTGCGTTTCACAGATACGCAGTATTTT; CDR3aa: CASNIAVRFTDTQYF
v_gene: TRBV10-1; d_gene: -; abundance: -; j_gene: TRBJ2-1; CDR3nt: TGCGCCAGCAGTGCAAGGGGCTCTCCCTACAATGAGCAGTTCTTC; CDR3aa: CASSARGSPYNEQFF
v_gene: TRBV7-2; d_gene: TRBD2; abundance: -; j_gene: TRBJ2-5; CDR3nt: TGTGCCAGCAGCTTAGGTCTAGCGGGGGGGGAGACCCAGTACTTC; CDR3aa: CASSLGLAGGETQYF
v_gene: TRBV7-9; d_gene: -; abundance: once; j_gene: TRBJ2-7; CDR3nt: TGTGCCAGCAGCCGGCCGGGCCCCACAGCCTACGAGCAGTACTTC; CDR3aa: CASSRPGPTAYEQYF
v_gene: TRBV7-8; d_gene: -; abundance: few; j_gene: TRBJ1-3; CDR3nt: TGTGCCAGCAGCTCGCGATTGAGGGGACCCTCTGGAAACACCATATATTTT; CDR3aa: CASSSRLRGPSGNTIYF
v_gene: TRBV19; d_gene: TRBD2; abundance: once; j_gene: TRBJ2-7; CDR3nt: TGTGCCGCGGGGGGGTCAGCGGGATACGAGCAGTACTTC; CDR3aa: CAAGGSAGYEQYF
v_gene: TRBV5-4; d_gene: -; abundance: -; j_gene: TRBJ2-7; CDR3nt: TGTGCCAGCAGCCCCGACCGGGGCCTAAGCTCCTACGAGCAGTACTTC; CDR3aa: CASSPDRGLSSYEQYF
v_gene: TRBV27; d_gene: -; abundance: -; j_gene: TRBJ2-7; CDR3nt: TGTGCCAGCAGTTTATCCCAGGGCCATCCCTACGAGCAGTACTTC; CDR3aa: CASSLSQGHPYEQYF
v_gene: TRBV5-6; d_gene: TRBD2; abundance: -; j_gene: TRBJ2-7; CDR3nt: TGTGCCAGCAGTCGACTAGCGGGAGCCTACGAGCAGTACTTC; CDR3aa: CASSRLAGAYEQYF
v_gene: TRBV15; d_gene: -; abundance: -; j_gene: TRBJ1-1; CDR3nt: TGTGCCACCAGCAGAGCCCCCAGGGGAATTCCGGGACCAAAAGCTTTCTTT; CDR3aa: CATSRAPRGIPGPKAFF
v_gene: TRBV4-1; d_gene: -; abundance: -; j_gene: TRBJ1-5; CDR3nt: TGCGCCAGCAGCCAAGGGGGCCAGGGGATTCAGCCCCAGCATTTT; CDR3aa: CASSQGGQGIQPQHF
v_gene: TRBV11-2; d_gene: TRBD2; abundance: -; j_gene: TRBJ2-3; CDR3nt: TGTGCCAGCAGCCCGCGGGGGTTGGCAAACACAGATACGCAGTATTTT; CDR3aa: CASSPRGLANTDTQYF
v_gene: TRBV2; d_gene: -; abundance: -; j_gene: TRBJ2-7; CDR3nt: TGTGCCAGCGGATTGGACCCACCCCGTGTATACGAGCAGTACTTC; CDR3aa: CASGLDPPRVYEQYF
v_gene: TRBV2; d_gene: TRBD1; abundance: -; j_gene: TRBJ2-2; CDR3nt: TGTGCCAGCAGTGCTGTACCGGACAGGTCCACGGGGGAGCTGTTTTTT; CDR3aa: CASSAVPDRSTGELFF
v_gene: TRBV21-1; d_gene: -; abundance: -; j_gene: TRBJ2-6; CDR3nt: TGTGCCAGCAGCGAAAGGTCTCCGGGACACCGTAGCTCTGGGGCCAACGTCCTGACTTTC; CDR3aa: CASSERSPGHRSSGANVLTF
v_gene: TRBV2; d_gene: -; abundance: -; j_gene: TRBJ1-5; CDR3nt: TGTGCCAGCAGTGAAGGGTCAGTTCAAGATAGCAATCAGCCCCAGCATTTT; CDR3aa: CASSEGSVQDSNQPQHF
v_gene: TRBV28; d_gene: TRBD1; abundance: -; j_gene: TRBJ2-7; CDR3nt: TGTGCCGGTGGGACAGGGGGCTCCTACGAGCAGTACTTC; CDR3aa: CAGGTGGSYEQYF
v_gene: TRBV7-8; d_gene: -; abundance: -; j_gene: TRBJ2-1; CDR3nt: TGTGCCACCCGGACTTTCCGTACGGGGTATGAGCAGTTCTTC; CDR3aa: CATRTFRTGYEQFF
v_gene: TRBV28; d_gene: -; abundance: -; j_gene: TRBJ1-1; CDR3nt: TGTGCCAGCAGACCACCGCAGGGGATGGACACTGAAGCTTTCTTT; CDR3aa: CASRPPQGMDTEAFF
v_gene: TRBV9; d_gene: -; abundance: once; j_gene: TRBJ2-5; CDR3nt: TGTGCCAGCAGCGGAGGGGGGGAAGAGACCCAGTACTTC; CDR3aa: CASSGGGEETQYF
v_gene: TRBV5-1; d_gene: -; abundance: -; j_gene: TRBJ2-5; CDR3nt: TGCGCCAGCAGCTTGGGACAAGAGACCCAGTACTTC; CDR3aa: CASSLGQETQYF